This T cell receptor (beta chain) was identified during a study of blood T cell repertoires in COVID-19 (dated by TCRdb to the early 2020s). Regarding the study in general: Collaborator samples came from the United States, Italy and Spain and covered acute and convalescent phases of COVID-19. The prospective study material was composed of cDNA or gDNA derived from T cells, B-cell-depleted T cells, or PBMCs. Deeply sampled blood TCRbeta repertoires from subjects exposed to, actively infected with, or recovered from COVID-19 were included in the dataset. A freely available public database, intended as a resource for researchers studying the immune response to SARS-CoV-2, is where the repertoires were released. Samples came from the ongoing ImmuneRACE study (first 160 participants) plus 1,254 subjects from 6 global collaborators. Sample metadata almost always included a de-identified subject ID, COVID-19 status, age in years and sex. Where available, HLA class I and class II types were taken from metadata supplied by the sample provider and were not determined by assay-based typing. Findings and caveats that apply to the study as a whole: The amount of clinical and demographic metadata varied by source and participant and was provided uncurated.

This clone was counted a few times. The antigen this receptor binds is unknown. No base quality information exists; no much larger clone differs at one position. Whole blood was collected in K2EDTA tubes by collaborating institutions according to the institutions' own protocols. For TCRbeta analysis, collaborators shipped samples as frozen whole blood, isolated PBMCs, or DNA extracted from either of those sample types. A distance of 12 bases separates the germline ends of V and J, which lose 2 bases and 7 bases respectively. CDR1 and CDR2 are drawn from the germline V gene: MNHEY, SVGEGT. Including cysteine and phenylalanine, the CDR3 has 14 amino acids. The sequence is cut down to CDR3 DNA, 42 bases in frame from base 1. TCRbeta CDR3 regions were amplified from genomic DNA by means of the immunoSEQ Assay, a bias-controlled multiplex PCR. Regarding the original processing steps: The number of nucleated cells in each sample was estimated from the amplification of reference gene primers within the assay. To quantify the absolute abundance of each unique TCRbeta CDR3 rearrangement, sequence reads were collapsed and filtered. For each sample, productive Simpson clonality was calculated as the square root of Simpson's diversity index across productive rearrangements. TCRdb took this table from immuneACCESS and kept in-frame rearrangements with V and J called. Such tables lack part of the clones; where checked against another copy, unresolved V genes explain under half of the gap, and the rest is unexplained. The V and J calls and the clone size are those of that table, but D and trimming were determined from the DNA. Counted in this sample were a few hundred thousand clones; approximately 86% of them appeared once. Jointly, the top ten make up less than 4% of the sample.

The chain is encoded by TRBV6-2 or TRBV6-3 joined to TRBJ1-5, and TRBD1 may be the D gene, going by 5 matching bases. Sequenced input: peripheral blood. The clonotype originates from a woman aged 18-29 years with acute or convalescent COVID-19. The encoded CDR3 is CASSYVSGRQPQHF. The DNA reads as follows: TGTGCCAGCAGTTACGTGTCAGGGAGGCAGCCCCAGCATTTT.